The present T cell receptor (beta chain) was sequenced within a study of identifying expanded T cells in peripheral blood. General study findings and limits: Variance in clone template counts between approximately two-week samples significantly increased with total template count across all healthy donors.

TCRdb's table, derived via immunoSEQ multiplex PCR, lists solely in-frame clones and lacks some. The sample yields roughly 56,000 clones, approximately 80% seen once. Healthy donors had no documented immune events, such as infections, while sampled. Germline-derived CDR1 and CDR2 are SGHNT and YENEEA. CDR3 length: 15 residues. V shed 6 bases and J shed 0 bases, with 12 bases lying between them. A remark on this clone: Antigen unknown.

The rearrangement uses TRBV11-3 and TRBJ1-3, with D hard to call. Sequenced sample: blood. The TCR was taken from a person between 18 and 70 years old in good health. The CDR3 DNA follows: TGTGCCAGCAGTCAAACCGGCCACTCTGGAAACACCATATATTTT. It codes for CASSQTGHSGNTIYF.